The clone carrying this T cell receptor beta chain was observed many times. Its antigen is undetermined. The data originate from a study of breast tumors, draining lymph nodes, adjacent tissues. Germline CDR1 LNHDA, CDR2 SQIVND (reference sequence). CDR3 size: 14 residues. V lost 5 bases to trimming and J lost 0 bases, with 10 bases between them. General study points: Findings are consistent with lymph node origin and intratumoral expansion of most tumor T cells. The lymph node origin of tumor T cells was framed as consistent with a hypothesis, not demonstrated. Tumor repertoires ranked between lymph nodes and nontumor tissue in diversity, with V and J gene preferences.

Axillary draining lymph nodes of breast cancer patients supplied the node samples. MiXCR was run by TCRdb on the multiplex PCR reads, yielding one entry per CDR3 protein. The data contain about 80,000 distinct CDR3 sequences, 15% to 20% of them singletons. This chain joins TRBV19 and TRBJ1-2; unclear D gene. The specimen was axillary lymph node tissue. The clonotype comes from a female donor with breast cancer. Some clones in this sample may be carry-over from other donors' samples. The CDR3, as DNA: TGTGCCAGTAGTGATGGCGGCGCTAACTATGGCTACACCTTC. This codes for CASSDGGANYGYTF.